This T cell receptor (beta chain) was identified in a study of human T cells and chemical hapten exposure. Across the whole study: The study lasted roughly 26 weeks, and patients were dosed weekly with diphenylcyclopropenone on the scalp throughout. Overall study results and limits: PT1 expanded TCR counts and patch test score were linked, and their correlation was positive.

This clonotype was counted a few times. Its specificity is not known. Time point: patch test 2, 6 weeks after DPC sensitization. Indicated treatment: therapeutic diphenylcyclopropenone sensitization with weekly scalp DPC. TCRdb reprocessed the RACE reads with MiXCR, giving one entry per CDR3 protein. The data contain approximately 350,000 distinct CDR3 sequences, more than 5% of them singletons. Trimming removed 5 bases at V and 5 bases at J, with 13 bases between. The CDR3 is made up of 14 amino acids. CDR1 and CDR2 (germline): SEHNR, FQNEAQ (reference sequence). This clonotype was sampled from a young woman with alopecia areata. Some clones in this sample may be carry-over from other donors' samples. The chain links TRBV7-9 to TRBJ2-1; D not certain. Sequenced material: whole blood, taken in connection with sensitization to the hapten diphenylcyclopropenone (DPC). The DNA of the CDR3 is TGTGCCAGCAGCCCCCGACTGGCAAACAATGAGCAGTTCTTC. Protein: CASSPRLANNEQFF.